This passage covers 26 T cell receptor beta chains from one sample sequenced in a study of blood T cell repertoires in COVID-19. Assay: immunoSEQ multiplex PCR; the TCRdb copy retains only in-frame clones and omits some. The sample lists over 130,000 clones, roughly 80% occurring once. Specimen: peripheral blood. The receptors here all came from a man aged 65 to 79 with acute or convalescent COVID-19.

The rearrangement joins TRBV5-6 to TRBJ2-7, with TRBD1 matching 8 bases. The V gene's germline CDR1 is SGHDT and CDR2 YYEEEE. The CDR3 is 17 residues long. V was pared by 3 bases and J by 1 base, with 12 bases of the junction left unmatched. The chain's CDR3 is CASSSNNGTGWSYEQYF. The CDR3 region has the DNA TGTGCCAGCAGCTCCAATAACGGGACAGGATGGTCCTACGAGCAGTACTTC.

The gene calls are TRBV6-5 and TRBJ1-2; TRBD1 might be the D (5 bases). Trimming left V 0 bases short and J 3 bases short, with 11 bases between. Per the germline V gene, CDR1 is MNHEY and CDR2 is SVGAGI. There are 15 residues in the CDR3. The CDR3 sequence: CASSYSRGGDYGYTF. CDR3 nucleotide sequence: TGTGCCAGCAGTTACTCCCGCGGGGGGGACTATGGCTACACCTTC.

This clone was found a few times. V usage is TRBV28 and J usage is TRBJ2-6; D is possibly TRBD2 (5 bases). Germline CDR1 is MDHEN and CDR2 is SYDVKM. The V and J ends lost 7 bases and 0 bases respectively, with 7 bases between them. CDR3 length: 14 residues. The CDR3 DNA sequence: TGTGCCAGCACGGAGGTCTCTGGGGCCAACGTCCTGACTTTC. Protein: CASTEVSGANVLTF.

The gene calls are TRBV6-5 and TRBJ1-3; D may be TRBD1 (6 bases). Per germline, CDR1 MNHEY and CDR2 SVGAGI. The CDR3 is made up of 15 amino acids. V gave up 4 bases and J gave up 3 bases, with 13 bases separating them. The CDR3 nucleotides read TGTGCCAGCAGTTCCGCCAGGGGTAATGGAAACACCATATATTTT. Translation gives CASSSARGNGNTIYF.

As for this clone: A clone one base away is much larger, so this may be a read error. The CDR3 protein is CASSLAFGLRRSPLHF. CDR3 bases: TGTGCCAGCAGCTTGGCCTTCGGACTCAGAAGATCACCCCTCCACTTT. This chain connects TRBV5-6 to TRBJ1-6, with D unclear. V was shortened by 0 bases and J by 10 bases, with 17 bases between the two germline ends. The CDR3 totals 16 residues. Germline CDR1 is SGHDT and CDR2 is YYEEEE.

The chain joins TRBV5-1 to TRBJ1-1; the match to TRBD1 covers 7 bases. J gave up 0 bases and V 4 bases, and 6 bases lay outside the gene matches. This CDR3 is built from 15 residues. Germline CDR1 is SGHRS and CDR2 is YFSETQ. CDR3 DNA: TGCGCCAGCAGCCGAGAGACAGGGATGAACACTGAAGCTTTCTTT. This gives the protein CASSRETGMNTEAFF.

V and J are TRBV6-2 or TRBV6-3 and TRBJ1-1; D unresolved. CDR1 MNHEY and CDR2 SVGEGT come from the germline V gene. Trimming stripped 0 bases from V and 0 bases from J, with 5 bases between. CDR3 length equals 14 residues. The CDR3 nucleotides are TGTGCCAGCAGTTACTCGGGAGTGAACACTGAAGCTTTCTTT. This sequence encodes CASSYSGVNTEAFF.

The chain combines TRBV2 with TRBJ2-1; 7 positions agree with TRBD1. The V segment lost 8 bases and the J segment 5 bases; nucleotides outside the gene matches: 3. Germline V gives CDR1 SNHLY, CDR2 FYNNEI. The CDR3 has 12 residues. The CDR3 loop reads CASAGQDNEQFF. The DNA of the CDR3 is TGTGCCAGCGCTGGACAGGACAATGAGCAGTTCTTC.

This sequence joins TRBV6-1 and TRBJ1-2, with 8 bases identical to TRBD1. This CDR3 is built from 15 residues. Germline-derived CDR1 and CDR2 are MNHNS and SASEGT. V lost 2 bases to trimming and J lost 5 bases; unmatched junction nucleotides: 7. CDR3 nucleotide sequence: TGTGCCAGCAGTGAACAAGACAGGGGCCCTTATGGCTACACCTTC. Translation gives CASSEQDRGPYGYTF.

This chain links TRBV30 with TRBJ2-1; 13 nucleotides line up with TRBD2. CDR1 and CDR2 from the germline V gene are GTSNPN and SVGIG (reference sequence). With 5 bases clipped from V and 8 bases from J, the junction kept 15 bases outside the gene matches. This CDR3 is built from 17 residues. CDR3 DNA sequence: TGTGCCTGGGGAACGGGACTAGCGGGGCTAGCAGCCCATGAGCAGTTCTTC. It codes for CAWGTGLAGLAAHEQFF.

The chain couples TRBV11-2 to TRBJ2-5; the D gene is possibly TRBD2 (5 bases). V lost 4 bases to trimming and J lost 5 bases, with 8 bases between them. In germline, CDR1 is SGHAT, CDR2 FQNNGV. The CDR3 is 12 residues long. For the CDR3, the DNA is TGTGCCAGCAGCTGGGGAGCGGAGACCCAGTACTTC. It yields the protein CASSWGAETQYF. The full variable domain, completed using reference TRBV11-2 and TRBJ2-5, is EAGVAQSPRYKIIEKRQSVAFWCNPISGHATLYWYQQILGQGPKLLIQFQNNGVVDDSQLPKDRFSAERLKGVDSTLKIQPAKLEDSAVYLCASSWGAETQYFGPGTRLLVL.

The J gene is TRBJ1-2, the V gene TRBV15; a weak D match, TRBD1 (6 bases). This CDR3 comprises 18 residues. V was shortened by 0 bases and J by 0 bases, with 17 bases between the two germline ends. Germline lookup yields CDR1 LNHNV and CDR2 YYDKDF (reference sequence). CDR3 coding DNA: TGTGCCACCAGCAGAGAATTTCGGGTGACAGGATCTAACTATGGCTACACCTTC. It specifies CATSREFRVTGSNYGYTF.

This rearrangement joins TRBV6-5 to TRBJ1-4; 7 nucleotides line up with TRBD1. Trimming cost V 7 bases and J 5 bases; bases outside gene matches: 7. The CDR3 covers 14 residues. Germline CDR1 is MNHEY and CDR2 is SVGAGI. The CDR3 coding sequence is TGTGCCAGCACCGCCGGGACAGACAATGAAAAACTGTTTTTT. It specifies CASTAGTDNEKLFF.

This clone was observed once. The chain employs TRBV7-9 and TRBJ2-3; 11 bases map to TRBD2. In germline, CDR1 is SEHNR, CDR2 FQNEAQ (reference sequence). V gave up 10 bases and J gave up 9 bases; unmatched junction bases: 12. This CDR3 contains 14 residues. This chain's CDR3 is CATTGSGRADTQYF. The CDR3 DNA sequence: TGTGCCACCACGGGTAGCGGGAGGGCCGACACGCAGTATTTT.

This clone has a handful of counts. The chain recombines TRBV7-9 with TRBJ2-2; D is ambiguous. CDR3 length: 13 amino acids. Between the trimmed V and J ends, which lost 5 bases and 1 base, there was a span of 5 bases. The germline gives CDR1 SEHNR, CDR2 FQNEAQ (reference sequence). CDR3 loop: CASSPQNTGELFF. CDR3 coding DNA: TGTGCCAGCAGCCCCCAGAACACCGGGGAGCTGTTTTTT. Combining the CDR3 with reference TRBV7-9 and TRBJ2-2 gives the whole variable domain DTGVSQNPRHKITKRGQNVTFRCDPISEHNRLYWYRQTLGQGPEFLTYFQNEAQLEKSRLLSDRFSAERPKGSFSTLEIQRTEQGDSAMYLCASSPQNTGELFFGEGSRLTVL.

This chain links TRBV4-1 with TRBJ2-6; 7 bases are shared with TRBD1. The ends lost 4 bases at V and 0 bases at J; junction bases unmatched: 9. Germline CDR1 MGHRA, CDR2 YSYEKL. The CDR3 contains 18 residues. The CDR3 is CASSPARGGGSGANVLTF. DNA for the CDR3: TGCGCCAGCAGCCCAGCTCGAGGGGGCGGCTCTGGGGCCAACGTCCTGACTTTC.

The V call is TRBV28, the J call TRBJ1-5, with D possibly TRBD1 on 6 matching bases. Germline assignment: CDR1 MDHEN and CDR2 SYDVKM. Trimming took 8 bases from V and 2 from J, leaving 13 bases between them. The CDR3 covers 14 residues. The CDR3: CASWGTKGNQPQHF. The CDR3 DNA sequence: TGTGCCAGCTGGGGGACAAAAGGCAATCAGCCCCAGCATTTT. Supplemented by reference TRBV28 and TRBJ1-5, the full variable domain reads DVKVTQSSRYLVKRTGEKVFLECVQDMDHENMFWYRQDPGLGLRLIYFSYDVKMKEKGDIPEGYSVSREKKERFSLILESASTNQTSMYLCASWGTKGNQPQHFGDGTRLSIL.

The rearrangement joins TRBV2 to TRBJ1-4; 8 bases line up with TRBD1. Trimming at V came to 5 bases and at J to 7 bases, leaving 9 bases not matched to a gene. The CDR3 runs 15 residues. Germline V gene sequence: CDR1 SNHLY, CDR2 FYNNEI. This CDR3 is CASSTRTGSGEKLFF. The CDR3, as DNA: TGTGCCAGCAGTACACGGACAGGGAGTGGTGAAAAACTGTTTTTT.

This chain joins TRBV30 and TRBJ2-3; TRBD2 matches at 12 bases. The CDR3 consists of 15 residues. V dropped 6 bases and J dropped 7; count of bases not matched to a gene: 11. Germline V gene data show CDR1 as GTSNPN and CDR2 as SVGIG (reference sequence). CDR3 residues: CACVCGLAGPNTQYF. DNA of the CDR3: TGTGCCTGCGTCTGCGGACTAGCGGGACCCAATACGCAGTATTTT.

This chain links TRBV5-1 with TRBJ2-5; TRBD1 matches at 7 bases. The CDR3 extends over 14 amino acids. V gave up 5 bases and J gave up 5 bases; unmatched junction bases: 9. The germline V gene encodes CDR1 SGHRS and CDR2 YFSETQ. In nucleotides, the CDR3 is TGCGCCAGCAGACCCACAGGGGTGAGGGAGACCCAGTACTTC. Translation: CASRPTGVRETQYF.

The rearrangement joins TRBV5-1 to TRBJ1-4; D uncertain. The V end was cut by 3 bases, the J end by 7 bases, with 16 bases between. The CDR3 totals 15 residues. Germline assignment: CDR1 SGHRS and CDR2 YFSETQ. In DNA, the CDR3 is TGCGCCAGCAGCTCCGGGGTCCTAAAGGGTGAAAAACTGTTTTTT. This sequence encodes CASSSGVLKGEKLFF. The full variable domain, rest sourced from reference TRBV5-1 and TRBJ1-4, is KAGVTQTPRYLIKTRGQQVTLSCSPISGHRSVSWYQQTPGQGLQFLFEYFSETQRNKGNFPGRFSGRQFSNSRSEMNVSTLELGDSALYLCASSSGVLKGEKLFFGSGTQLSVL.

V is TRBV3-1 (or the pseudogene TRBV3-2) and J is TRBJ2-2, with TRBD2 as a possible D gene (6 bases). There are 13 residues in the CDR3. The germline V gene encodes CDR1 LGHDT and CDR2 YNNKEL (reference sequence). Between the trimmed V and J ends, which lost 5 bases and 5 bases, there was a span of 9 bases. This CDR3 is CASSDRGTGELFF. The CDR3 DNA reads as TGTGCCAGCAGCGACCGGGGGACCGGGGAGCTGTTTTTT.

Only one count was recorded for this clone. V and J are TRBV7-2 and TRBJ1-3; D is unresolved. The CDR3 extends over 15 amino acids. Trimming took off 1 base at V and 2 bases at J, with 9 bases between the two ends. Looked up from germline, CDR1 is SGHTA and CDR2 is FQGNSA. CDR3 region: CASSLGGGTGNTIYF. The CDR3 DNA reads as TGTGCCAGCAGCTTAGGTGGAGGAACTGGAAACACCATATATTTT.

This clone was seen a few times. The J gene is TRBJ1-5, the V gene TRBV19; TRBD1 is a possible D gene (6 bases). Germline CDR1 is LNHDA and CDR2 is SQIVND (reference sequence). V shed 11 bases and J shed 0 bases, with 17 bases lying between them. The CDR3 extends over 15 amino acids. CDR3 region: CAAKPGTNSNQPQHF. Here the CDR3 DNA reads TGTGCCGCAAAACCAGGGACAAATAGCAATCAGCCCCAGCATTTT.

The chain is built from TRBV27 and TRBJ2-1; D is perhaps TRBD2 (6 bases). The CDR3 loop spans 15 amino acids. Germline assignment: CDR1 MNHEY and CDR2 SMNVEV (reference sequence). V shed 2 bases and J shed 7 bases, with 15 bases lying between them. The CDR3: CASSLVWEAHNEQFF. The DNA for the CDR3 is TGTGCCAGCAGTTTAGTTTGGGAGGCCCATAATGAGCAGTTCTTC.

The CDR3, as DNA: TGTGCCAGCAGCCAAGAGCCCGGACAGGGCTCGGAGACCCAGTACTTC. It encodes CASSQEPGQGSETQYF. The chain joins TRBV3-1 (or the pseudogene TRBV3-2) to TRBJ2-5; 8 bases are a match to TRBD1. V was clipped by 0 bases and J by 5 bases; unmatched bases: 8. Per the germline V gene, CDR1 is LGHDT and CDR2 is YNNKEL (reference sequence). The CDR3 length is 16 residues.